The rows below give T cell receptor beta chains drawn from one sample of a study of T-cell reconstitution after alpha-beta-depleted transplantation in children. TCRdb redid the calling of the PCR reads with MiXCR, one entry per CDR3 protein. The profile covers around 210,000 distinct CDR3 sequences, with roughly 7% appearing a single time and 5% to 6.5% taken by the ten largest. The sample in question was PBMCs, obtained before TCRalphabeta/CD19-depleted stem cell transplant. The source of these receptors is a boy aged 2 to 9 with acute lymphoblastic leukemia, due to receive a stem cell transplant. CDR3s include the opening cysteine and the closing phenylalanine or tryptophan. Fields, in order: V gene, J gene, D gene, clone size, CDR3 protein, CDR3 DNA. D genes are given only for firm matches. Clone size is shown for a subset of rows, as once, few, many or a class of expanded clone.

v_call: TRBV20-1
j_call: TRBJ1-2
d_call: TRBD1
clone_size: many
cdr3_aa: CSARTGVFIVGYGYTF
cdr3_nt: TGCAGTGCTAGGACAGGGGTTTTCATAGTAGGCTATGGCTACACCTTC

v_call: TRBV29-1
j_call: TRBJ2-1
d_call: TRBD2
clone_size: many
cdr3_aa: CSVAGTSGRAHNEQFF
cdr3_nt: TGCAGCGTTGCCGGGACTAGCGGGAGGGCCCACAATGAGCAGTTCTTC

v_call: TRBV28
j_call: TRBJ1-2
d_call: -
clone_size: few
cdr3_aa: CASGAAGPYGYTF
cdr3_nt: TGTGCCAGTGGCGCCGCCGGGCCCTATGGCTACACCTTC

v_call: TRBV10-1
j_call: TRBJ2-5
d_call: -
clone_size: -
cdr3_aa: CASSGVGAGTQYF
cdr3_nt: TGCGCCAGCAGTGGTGTGGGGGCCGGGACCCAGTACTTC

v_call: TRBV9
j_call: TRBJ2-1
d_call: TRBD2
clone_size: many
cdr3_aa: CASSVSGGSRNEQFF
cdr3_nt: TGTGCCAGCAGCGTTAGCGGGGGAAGCCGTAATGAGCAGTTCTTC

v_call: TRBV29-1
j_call: TRBJ2-3
d_call: TRBD2
clone_size: few
cdr3_aa: CSVARGRGRTDTQYF
cdr3_nt: TGCAGCGTTGCCCGAGGGAGGGGACGCACAGATACGCAGTATTTT

v_call: TRBV20-1
j_call: TRBJ2-3
d_call: -
clone_size: many
cdr3_aa: CSAIVPASTDTQYF
cdr3_nt: TGCAGTGCTATTGTGCCCGCTAGCACAGATACGCAGTATTTT

v_call: TRBV7-2
j_call: TRBJ2-7
d_call: -
clone_size: few
cdr3_aa: CASSLSDRLTHEQYF
cdr3_nt: TGTGCCAGCAGCTTATCCGACAGGCTAACCCACGAGCAGTACTTC

v_call: TRBV20-1
j_call: TRBJ2-2
d_call: -
clone_size: many
cdr3_aa: CSASSGGGSGRELFF
cdr3_nt: TGCAGTGCCAGCTCAGGGGGAGGATCCGGCCGGGAGCTGTTTTTT

v_call: TRBV2
j_call: TRBJ2-1
d_call: -
clone_size: few
cdr3_aa: CASSTREQFF
cdr3_nt: TGTGCCAGCAGCACAAGGGAGCAGTTCTTC

v_call: TRBV7-2
j_call: TRBJ2-1
d_call: -
clone_size: -
cdr3_aa: CASTKSISRLNEQFF
cdr3_nt: TGTGCCAGCACCAAATCGATCTCTAGACTAAATGAGCAGTTCTTC